This T cell receptor (beta chain) was sequenced for a study of blood T cell repertoires in COVID-19. The overall study: Acute and convalescent COVID-19 specimens originated in the United States, Italy and Spain. From T cells, B-cell-depleted T cells, or PBMCs came the material, which was cDNA or gDNA.

The germline V and J ends were trimmed by 1 base and 1 base, with 7 bases remaining between them. The CDR3 is made up of 14 amino acids. Germline assignment: CDR1 SGHTA and CDR2 FQGNSA. Original processing methods: Amplification of reference gene primers provided the estimated nucleated cell counts. Profiling relied on immunoSEQ multiplex PCR, and the TCRdb table lists in-frame clones only, not all of them. V and J calls plus clone size are reproduced from that table; the DNA served to infer D and trimming. The sample yields 60,000 to 85,000 clones, approximately 79% seen once. This TCR was recovered from a woman aged 55-75 years with acute or convalescent COVID-19. The chain is built from TRBV7-2 and TRBJ1-1, with D unresolved. The sample comprised peripheral blood. The CDR3, as DNA: TGTGCCAGCAGCTTAGATGTTAGGAACACTGAAGCTTTCTTT. This encodes CASSLDVRNTEAFF.